These 14 T cell receptor beta chains originate from one sample sequenced in a study of sequential checkpoint blockade in melanoma. Clones were read by immunoSEQ multiplex PCR, and TCRdb kept only the in-frame ones, dropping some. Of about 28,000 clones listed, approximately 91% are singletons. Treatment described: randomized to nivolumab then ipilimumab (arm A) or the reverse (arm B). This specimen was CD8+ T cells sorted from blood (inferred from file names), taken from a patient given nivolumab and ipilimumab in sequence. The source of these receptors is a human donor with melanoma.

V gene TRBV19 combines with J gene TRBJ2-1; 7 bases map to TRBD2. The CDR3 totals 17 residues. With 4 bases clipped from V and 0 bases from J, the junction kept 9 bases outside the gene matches. The germline CDR1 and CDR2 sequences are LNHDA and SQIVND (reference sequence). The CDR3 DNA reads as TGTGCCAGTAGTAGGTCTAGCGGTCCGAGCTCCTACAATGAGCAGTTCTTC. This sequence encodes CASSRSSGPSSYNEQFF. The full variable domain, with the rest looked up from reference TRBV19 and TRBJ2-1, is DGGITQSPKYLFRKEGQNVTLSCEQNLNHDAMYWYRQDPGQGLRLIYYSQIVNDFQKGDIAEGYSVSREKKESFPLTVTSAQKNPTAFYLCASSRSSGPSSYNEQFFGPGTRLTVL.

For the CDR3, the DNA is TGCGCCAGCAGCCAGCTGGGTGGGACAGCCTCCTACGAGCAGTACTTC. It encodes CASSQLGGTASYEQYF. The V gene is TRBV4-3, the J gene TRBJ2-7; 7 positions agree with TRBD1. V trimming: 3 bases; J trimming: 0 bases; junction bases outside the gene matches: 8. Germline V gene lookup returns CDR1 LGHNA and CDR2 YSLEER. The CDR3 extends over 16 amino acids.

The V and J genes are TRBV7-3 and TRBJ2-1, with TRBD2 identical over 8 bases. The junction had 8 bases not matched to a gene; V was cut back by 5 bases and J by 8 bases. CDR3 length: 14 amino acids. The germline gives CDR1 SGHTA, CDR2 FQGTGA. The CDR3 coding sequence is TGTGCCAGCAGCCCCAGCGGGAGTGGTGATGAGCAGTTCTTC. Amino acids: CASSPSGSGDEQFF.

The chain recombines TRBV27 with TRBJ2-1; 8 nucleotides line up with TRBD2. The germline V gene has CDR1 MNHEY and CDR2 SMNVEV (reference sequence). With 5 bases clipped from V and 7 bases from J, the junction kept 10 bases outside the gene matches. This CDR3 contains 15 residues. CDR3 in amino acids: CASSPPGGGKNEQFF. The CDR3 DNA follows: TGTGCCAGCAGTCCCCCGGGCGGGGGGAAAAATGAGCAGTTCTTC.

The rearrangement joins TRBV6-5 to TRBJ1-5; D uncertain. Germline assignment: CDR1 MNHEY and CDR2 SVGAGI. V was clipped by 7 bases and J by 6 bases, with 16 bases between them. CDR3 length: 14 amino acids. This CDR3 reads CASKVKVRGQPQHF. The CDR3 DNA is TGTGCCAGCAAGGTGAAGGTTAGAGGTCAGCCCCAGCATTTT.

V is TRBV27 and J is TRBJ1-1; 8 bases align to TRBD1. Trimming at V came to 6 bases and at J to 2 bases, leaving 5 bases not matched to a gene. Germline CDR1 and CDR2: MNHEY and SMNVEV (reference sequence). CDR3 size: 14 residues. DNA for the CDR3: TGTGCCAGCAGCGGACAGGGACCAAACACTGAAGCTTTCTTT. This codes for CASSGQGPNTEAFF.

This clone appeared once. V is TRBV5-1 and J is TRBJ2-7; 7 bases agree with TRBD2. V dropped 4 bases and J dropped 7; count of bases not matched to a gene: 8. The CDR3 is made up of 13 amino acids. The germline V gene has CDR1 SGHRS and CDR2 YFSETQ. Written as DNA, the CDR3 is TGCGCCAGCAGCCCGGCAGGAGCGGGGGAGCAGTACGTC. Residues: CASSPAGAGEQYV.

The chain uses TRBV7-9 and TRBJ2-3; no clear D gene. Germline CDR1 reads SEHNR; CDR2 reads FQNEAQ (reference sequence). V gave up 1 base and J gave up 6 bases, with 14 bases separating them. CDR3 size: 15 residues. In DNA form, the CDR3 reads TGTGCCAGCAGCTTAGGCGCTTCGGGTTGGGATACGCAGTATTTT. Translated: CASSLGASGWDTQYF.

There are a few counts of this clone. V usage is TRBV19 and J usage is TRBJ2-6; D unclear. The CDR3 is 16 residues long. Per the germline V gene, CDR1 is LNHDA and CDR2 is SQIVND (reference sequence). Trimming took 0 bases from V and 0 from J, leaving 6 bases between them. The CDR3, as DNA: TGTGCCAGTAGTATAGATGGCTTCTCTGGGGCCAACGTCCTGACTTTC. It encodes CASSIDGFSGANVLTF.

In this sample, this clone turned up once. The chain uses TRBV5-6 and TRBJ2-7; 11 bases fit TRBD2. This CDR3 is built from 17 residues. Germline V gene lookup returns CDR1 SGHDT and CDR2 YYEEEE. With V trimmed by 3 bases and J by 3 bases, 11 bases remained unmatched. This CDR3 reads CASSSTSGTSGVYEQYF. The CDR3 DNA is TGTGCCAGCAGCTCAACTTCCGGGACTAGCGGAGTCTACGAGCAGTACTTC.

The CDR3 loop is CASSEVGQGPGANVLTF. The CDR3 DNA reads TGTGCCAGCAGTGAAGTGGGACAGGGACCCGGGGCCAACGTCCTGACTTTC. The V gene is TRBV6-1, the J gene TRBJ2-6; TRBD1 matches at 9 bases. Germline CDR1 MNHNS, CDR2 SASEGT. This CDR3 has 17 residues. The V and J ends lost 1 base and 4 bases, in that order; junction bases with no gene match: 5.

This chain connects TRBV15 to TRBJ2-1; D might be TRBD2 (6 bases). Germline assignment: CDR1 LNHNV and CDR2 YYDKDF (reference sequence). The CDR3 consists of 16 residues. The V and J ends lost 0 bases and 8 bases respectively, with 17 bases between them. CDR3 in DNA: TGTGCCACCAGCAGAGATAGGGCTAGCGCGTCGCATGAGCAGTTCTTC. This encodes CATSRDRASASHEQFF.

This chain uses TRBV7-2 with TRBJ2-3; D is ambiguous. Germline assignment: CDR1 SGHTA and CDR2 FQGNSA. The CDR3 sequence is 12 residues long. The V end was cut by 5 bases, the J end by 9 bases, with 12 bases between. Here the CDR3 DNA reads TGTGCCAGCAGCCCTTCTATGCCGACGCAGTATTTT. Translation gives CASSPSMPTQYF.

This sequence joins TRBV15 and TRBJ1-5; D gene unclear. The germline V and J ends were trimmed by 3 bases and 11 bases, with 17 bases remaining between them. Germline CDR1 LNHNV, CDR2 YYDKDF (reference sequence). CDR3 length: 14 residues. CDR3 in amino acids: CATSSPVQFGAQHF. CDR3 sequence (DNA): TGTGCCACCAGCAGCCCCGTGCAATTCGGGGCCCAGCATTTT.